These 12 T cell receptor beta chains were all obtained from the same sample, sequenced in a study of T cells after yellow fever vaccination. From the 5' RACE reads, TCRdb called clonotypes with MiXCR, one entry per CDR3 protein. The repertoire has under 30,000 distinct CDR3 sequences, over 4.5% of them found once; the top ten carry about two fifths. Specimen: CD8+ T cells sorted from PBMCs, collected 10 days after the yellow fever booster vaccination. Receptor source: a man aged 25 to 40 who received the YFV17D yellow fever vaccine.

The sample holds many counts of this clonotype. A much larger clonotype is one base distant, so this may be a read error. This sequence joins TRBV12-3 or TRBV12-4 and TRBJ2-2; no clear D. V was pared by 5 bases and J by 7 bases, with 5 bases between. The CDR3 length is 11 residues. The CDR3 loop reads CASSGNGELFF. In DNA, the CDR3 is TGTGCCAGCAGTGGAAACGGGGAGCTGTTTTTT.

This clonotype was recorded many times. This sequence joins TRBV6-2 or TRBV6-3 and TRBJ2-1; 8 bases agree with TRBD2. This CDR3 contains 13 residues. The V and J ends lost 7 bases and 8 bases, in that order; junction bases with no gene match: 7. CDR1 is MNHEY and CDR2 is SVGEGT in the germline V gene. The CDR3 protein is CASIGLAFDEQFF. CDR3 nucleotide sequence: TGTGCCAGCATCGGACTAGCTTTCGATGAGCAGTTCTTC.

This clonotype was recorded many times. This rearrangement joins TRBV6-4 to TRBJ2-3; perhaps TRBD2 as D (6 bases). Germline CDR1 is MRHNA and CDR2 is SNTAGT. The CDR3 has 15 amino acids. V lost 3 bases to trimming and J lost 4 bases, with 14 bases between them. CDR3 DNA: TGTGCCAGCAGTGAAACGGGAGAGGAATCAGATACGCAGTATTTT. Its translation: CASSETGEESDTQYF.

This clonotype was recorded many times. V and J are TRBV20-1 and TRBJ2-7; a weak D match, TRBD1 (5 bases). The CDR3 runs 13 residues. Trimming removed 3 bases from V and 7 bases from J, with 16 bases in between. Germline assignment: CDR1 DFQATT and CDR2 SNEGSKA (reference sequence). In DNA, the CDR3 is TGCAGTGCTAGCTCCGACAGCCCTCGGGAGCAGTACTTC. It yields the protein CSASSDSPREQYF.

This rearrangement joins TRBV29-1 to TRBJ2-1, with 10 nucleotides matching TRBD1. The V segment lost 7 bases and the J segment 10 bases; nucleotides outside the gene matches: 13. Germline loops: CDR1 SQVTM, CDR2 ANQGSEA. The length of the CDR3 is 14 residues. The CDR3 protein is CSAHGTGDFGEQFF. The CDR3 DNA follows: TGCAGCGCCCACGGGACAGGGGATTTTGGGGAGCAGTTCTTC.

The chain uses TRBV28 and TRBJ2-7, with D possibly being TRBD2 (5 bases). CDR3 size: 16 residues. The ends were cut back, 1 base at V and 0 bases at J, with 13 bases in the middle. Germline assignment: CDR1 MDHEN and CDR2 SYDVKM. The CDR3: CASSLSGLDGSYEQYF. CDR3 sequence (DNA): TGTGCCAGCAGTTTATCGGGATTGGACGGCTCCTACGAGCAGTACTTC.

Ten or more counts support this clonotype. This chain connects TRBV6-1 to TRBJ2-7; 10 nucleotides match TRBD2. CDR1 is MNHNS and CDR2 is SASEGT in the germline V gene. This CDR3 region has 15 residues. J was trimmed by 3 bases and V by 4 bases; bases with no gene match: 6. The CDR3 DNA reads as TGTGCCAGCAGTGGCCCTAGCGGGAGTGACTACGAGCAGTACTTC. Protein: CASSGPSGSDYEQYF.

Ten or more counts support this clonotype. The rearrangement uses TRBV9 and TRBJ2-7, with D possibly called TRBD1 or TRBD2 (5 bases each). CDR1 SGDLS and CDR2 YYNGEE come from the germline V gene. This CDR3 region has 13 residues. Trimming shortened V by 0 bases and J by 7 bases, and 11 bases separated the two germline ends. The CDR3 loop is CASSVDGAGEQYF. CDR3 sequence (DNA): TGTGCCAGCAGCGTAGACGGGGCCGGGGAGCAGTACTTC. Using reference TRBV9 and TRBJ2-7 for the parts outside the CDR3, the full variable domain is DSGVTQTPKHLITATGQRVTLRCSPRSGDLSVYWYQQSLDQGLQFLIQYYNGEERAKGNILERFSAQQFPDLHSELNLSSLELGDSALYFCASSVDGAGEQYFGPGTRLTVT.

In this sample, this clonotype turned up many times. CDR3 protein: CASSFVLGINEQFF. In nucleotides, the CDR3 is TGTGCCAGCAGTTTCGTACTAGGGATAAATGAGCAGTTCTTC. This chain joins TRBV27 and TRBJ2-1; the D gene is possibly TRBD2 (5 bases). In germline, CDR1 is MNHEY, CDR2 SMNVEV (reference sequence). Trimming took 3 bases from V and 7 from J, leaving 13 bases between them. The CDR3 contains 14 residues.

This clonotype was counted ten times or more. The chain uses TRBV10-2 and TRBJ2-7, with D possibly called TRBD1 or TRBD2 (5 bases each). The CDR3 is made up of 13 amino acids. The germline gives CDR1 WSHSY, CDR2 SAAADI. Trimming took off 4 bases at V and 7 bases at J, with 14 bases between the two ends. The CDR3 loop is CASSGGRELEQYF. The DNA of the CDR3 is TGCGCCAGCAGTGGTGGCAGGGAGTTGGAGCAGTACTTC.

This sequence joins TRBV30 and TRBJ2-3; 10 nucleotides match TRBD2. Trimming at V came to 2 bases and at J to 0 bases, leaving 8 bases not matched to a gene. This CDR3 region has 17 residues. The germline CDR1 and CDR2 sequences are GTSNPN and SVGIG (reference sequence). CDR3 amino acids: CAWSLSSGSVSTDTQYF. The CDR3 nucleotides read TGTGCCTGGAGTTTGTCTAGCGGGAGCGTTAGCACAGATACGCAGTATTTT.

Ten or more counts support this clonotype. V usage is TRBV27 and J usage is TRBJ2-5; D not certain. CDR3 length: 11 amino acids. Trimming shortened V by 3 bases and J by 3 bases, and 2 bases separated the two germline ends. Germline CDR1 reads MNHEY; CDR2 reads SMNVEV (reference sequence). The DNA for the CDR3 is TGTGCCAGCAGTTTCAAAGAGACCCAGTACTTC. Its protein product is CASSFKETQYF.